This TCR beta chain was captured by sequencing in a study of metastatic and nonmetastatic thyroid tumors. This clone was recorded at least ten times. Antigen specificity is unknown. TCRdb reassembled clones from the PCR reads with MiXCR. This sample has around 40,000 clones, with approximately 26% found just once. Until they underwent thyroid surgery, no patient had received any treatment. Study-wide results and limits: Significantly higher TCR beta diversity was reportedly seen in malignant thyroid tumors than benign nodules, in blood and tumor.

Trimming left V 4 bases short and J 0 bases short, with 5 bases between. The V gene's germline CDR1 is SQVTM and CDR2 ANQGSEA. This CDR3 is built from 12 residues. This chain uses TRBV29-1 with TRBJ2-3; D call uncertain. The sample was blood. This TCR derives from a female donor with papillary thyroid cancer or a benign thyroid nodule (not recorded which). Some clones in this sample may be carry-over from other donors' samples. CDR3 sequence (DNA): TGCAGCGTTGTGCTTAGCACAGATACGCAGTATTTT. Translated, it gives CSVVLSTDTQYF.